Listed below are T cell receptor beta chains from one sample, sequenced in a study of beta chain features in type 1 diabetes. The data were produced by immunoSEQ multiplex PCR, yet TCRdb's version contains in-frame clones alone and is incomplete. The sample lists 600,000 or so clones; about an eighth were seen once. The sample consisted of naive CD4+ T cells from blood. The receptors derive from a young man with type 1 diabetes. CDR3s include the opening cysteine and the closing phenylalanine or tryptophan. D genes are given only for firm matches. A row's size may be missing; if present it is once, few, many or a size class.

TRBV2	.	TRBJ1-3	.	CASSRGNTIYF	TGTGCCAGCAGCAGAGGGAACACCATATATTTT
TRBV30	.	TRBJ1-5	few	CAWSVKGNQPQHF	TGTGCCTGGAGTGTAAAGGGTAATCAGCCCCAGCATTTT
TRBV2	TRBD1	TRBJ1-4	few	CASTSRDRVEKLFF	TGTGCCAGCACGTCCCGGGACAGGGTTGAAAAACTGTTTTTT
TRBV12-5	.	TRBJ2-3	few	CASGSESGDTQYF	TGTGCTAGTGGTTCCGAGTCGGGGGATACGCAGTATTTT
TRBV7-3	.	TRBJ1-1	.	CASSLNAGGTEAFF	TGTGCCAGCAGCTTAAATGCGGGGGGCACTGAAGCTTTCTTT
TRBV5-4	.	TRBJ2-3	.	CASSQDLTSPPSTQYF	TGCGCCAGCAGCCAAGATCTGACTTCGCCGCCCAGTACGCAGTATTTT
TRBV6-5	.	TRBJ1-3	.	CASSYGSSGNTIYF	TGTGCCAGCAGTTATGGCAGCTCTGGAAACACCATATATTTT
TRBV18	TRBD2	TRBJ2-5	.	CASSRDLAEVQETQYF	TGTGCCAGCTCACGCGACCTAGCGGAGGTGCAAGAGACCCAGTACTTC
TRBV7-9	.	TRBJ1-1	.	CASSLEGITEAFF	TGTGCCAGCAGCTTAGAGGGAATCACTGAAGCTTTCTTT
TRBV4-3	.	TRBJ2-7	few	CASSQDPAGPGEQYF	TGCGCCAGCAGCCAAGATCCGGCAGGGCCGGGAGAGCAGTACTTC
TRBV30	TRBD1	TRBJ1-2	few	CAEGQGINYGYTF	TGTGCCGAAGGACAGGGAATAAACTATGGCTACACCTTC
TRBV4-2	.	TRBJ2-6	.	CASSQPSTPGATGANVLTF	TGTGCCAGCAGCCAACCATCGACCCCGGGGGCCACTGGGGCCAACGTCCTGACTTTC
TRBV7-9	.	TRBJ2-1	few	CASSLAVGPAFF	TGTGCCAGCAGCTTAGCGGTGGGTCCTGCGTTCTTC
TRBV10-3	.	TRBJ1-5	few	CAISERAGMDQPQHF	TGTGCCATCAGTGAACGGGCGGGGATGGATCAGCCCCAGCATTTT
TRBV5-1	.	TRBJ2-6	few	CASSLEPAGSGANVLTF	TGCGCCAGCAGCTTGGAACCCGCGGGCTCTGGGGCCAACGTCCTGACTTTC
TRBV11-2	.	TRBJ2-2	few	CASSLGTGELFF	TGTGCCAGCAGCTTAGGGACCGGGGAGCTGTTTTTT
TRBV4-3	.	TRBJ2-2	few	CASSQDPGWSGELFF	TGCGCCAGCAGCCAAGACCCGGGATGGTCCGGGGAGCTGTTTTTT
TRBV9	.	TRBJ2-2	few	CASSVAVNTGELFF	TGTGCCAGCAGCGTAGCCGTGAACACCGGGGAGCTGTTTTTT
TRBV9	.	TRBJ2-3	.	CASSVAEWGGDTQYF	TGTGCCAGCAGCGTAGCTGAATGGGGTGGAGATACGCAGTATTTT
TRBV30	.	TRBJ2-2	.	CAWSVLKHISLTSGELFF	TGTGCCTGGAGTGTACTAAAGCATATTTCACTGACTAGTGGGGAGCTGTTTTTT
TRBV29-1	.	TRBJ2-5	.	CSGVKGGETQYF	TGCAGCGGTGTTAAGGGCGGGGAGACCCAGTACTTC
TRBV28	TRBD1	TRBJ2-3	few	CAIYSGGTGGADTQYF	TGTGCCATCTACTCCGGAGGGACAGGGGGCGCAGATACGCAGTATTTT
TRBV18	TRBD1	TRBJ2-5	.	CASSPGQLETQYF	TGTGCCAGCTCACCGGGACAGTTAGAGACCCAGTACTTC
TRBV25-1	TRBD1	TRBJ2-5	few	CASSESGQGKETQYF	TGTGCCAGCAGTGAATCGGGACAGGGGAAAGAGACCCAGTACTTC
TRBV11-2	TRBD2	TRBJ2-3	few	CASSWAYAGGPTDTQYF	TGTGCCAGCAGCTGGGCCTATGCGGGGGGGCCGACAGATACGCAGTATTTT
TRBV7-2	TRBD1	TRBJ1-5	few	CASSWDRGQPQHF	TGTGCCAGCAGCTGGGACAGGGGTCAGCCCCAGCATTTT
TRBV7-2	.	TRBJ1-5	.	CASTSRGQPQHF	TGTGCCAGCACCTCTCGTGGGCAGCCCCAGCATTTT
TRBV6-5	.	TRBJ1-2	.	CASRGNYGYTF	TGTGCCAGCAGGGGGAACTATGGCTACACCTTC
TRBV10-3	.	TRBJ1-1	few	CAISTDTLEAFF	TGTGCCATCAGTACGGACACCTTAGAAGCTTTCTTT
TRBV9	.	TRBJ2-3	few	CASSVNDTQYF	TGTGCCAGCAGCGTAAACGATACGCAGTATTTT
TRBV2	.	TRBJ1-4	few	CASSEVEGEGLFF	TGTGCCAGCAGTGAAGTGGAAGGGGAGGGGCTGTTTTTT
TRBV5-1	TRBD1	TRBJ2-1	.	CASSFTGDTDEQFF	TGCGCCAGCAGCTTCACAGGGGATACGGATGAGCAGTTCTTC
TRBV4-3	TRBD1	TRBJ2-7	few	CASSHSDRLGEQYF	TGCGCCAGCAGCCACTCGGACAGGCTTGGGGAGCAGTACTTC
TRBV20-1	.	TRBJ1-3	.	CSAISGNTIYF	TGCAGTGCTATCTCCGGAAACACCATATATTTT
TRBV29-1	.	TRBJ2-1	.	CSVPRRGDNEQFF	TGCAGCGTACCCCGCAGAGGGGACAATGAGCAGTTCTTC
TRBV18	.	TRBJ1-2	.	CASSPSQGARSKGYTF	TGTGCCAGCTCACCCTCCCAGGGTGCACGCTCGAAAGGCTACACCTTC
TRBV30	.	TRBJ2-1	.	CAWSALWEQFF	TGTGCCTGGAGTGCCCTGTGGGAGCAGTTCTTC
TRBV2	TRBD1	TRBJ2-2	.	CASGGQGALTGELFF	TGTGCCAGCGGGGGACAGGGGGCCCTCACCGGGGAGCTGTTTTTT
TRBV29-1	.	TRBJ1-4	few	CSARGSAQEKLFF	TGCAGCGCTAGGGGAAGTGCTCAGGAAAAACTGTTTTTT
TRBV7-2	.	TRBJ2-1	few	CASSIGVQTYNEQFF	TGTGCCAGCAGCATAGGAGTACAAACCTACAATGAGCAGTTCTTC
TRBV28	TRBD2	TRBJ2-1	few	CASSPGTSDGEQFF	TGTGCCAGCAGTCCCGGGACTAGCGACGGTGAGCAGTTCTTC
TRBV18	TRBD2	TRBJ2-3	.	CASSPPIGGGTDTQYF	TGTGCCAGCTCACCTCCGATCGGGGGGGGCACAGATACGCAGTATTTT
TRBV4-3	.	TRBJ2-5	few	CASSQAAEETQYF	TGCGCCAGCAGCCAAGCGGCAGAGGAGACCCAGTACTTC
TRBV9	.	TRBJ1-6	.	CASSPTEGSPLHF	TGTGCCAGCAGCCCAACCGAGGGTTCACCCCTCCACTTT
TRBV6-5	TRBD1	TRBJ2-5	few	CASSPLDRELETQYF	TGTGCCAGCAGTCCGTTGGACAGGGAACTGGAGACCCAGTACTTC
TRBV14	TRBD1	TRBJ1-1	few	CASSQLLTGGTEAFF	TGTGCCAGCAGCCAGCTACTGACAGGGGGCACTGAAGCTTTCTTT
TRBV9	.	TRBJ2-1	few	CASSPRGDYNEQFF	TGTGCCAGCAGCCCCCGGGGCGACTACAATGAGCAGTTCTTC
TRBV2	TRBD2	TRBJ2-2	.	CASSGLAANTGELFF	TGTGCCAGCAGCGGACTAGCGGCGAACACCGGGGAGCTGTTTTTT
TRBV7-9	.	TRBJ2-1	.	CASSLSGSSYNEQFF	TGTGCCAGCAGCTTATCCGGGAGCTCCTACAATGAGCAGTTCTTC
TRBV10-3	.	TRBJ2-7	.	CAIGLSSYEQYF	TGTGCCATCGGTCTGAGCTCCTACGAGCAGTACTTC